A single sample gave rise to the 27 T cell receptor beta chains below, sequenced in a study of T cell changes during pregnancy in multiple sclerosis (dated by TCRdb to the late 2010s). The method was the immunoSEQ multiplex PCR assay. The immuneACCESS repertoire file appears here via TCRdb, limited to in-frame rearrangements. These files lack a portion of the clones; in checked studies, under half of the deficit traces to unresolved V genes, and the cause of the others is not known. This sample gives 40,000 to 50,000 clones in total; 75% to 95% of them show up just once. The ten largest clones add up to just under 2% of the sample. Sequencing used CD4+ T cells from peripheral blood mononuclear cells, obtained after pregnancy. The origin of the receptors is a female donor in good health, enrolled as a control in a pregnancy study.

This clone was observed a single time. The CDR3 nucleotides are TGTGCCAGTAGTCCCCGGGACAGTACTACAGATACGCAGTATTTT. As protein: CASSPRDSTTDTQYF. The gene calls are TRBV19 and TRBJ2-3; 7 bases match TRBD1. This CDR3 region has 15 residues. J gave up 3 bases and V 5 bases, and 8 bases lay outside the gene matches. CDR1 and CDR2 from the germline V gene are LNHDA and SQIVND (reference sequence).

This rearrangement joins TRBV7-9 to TRBJ2-1; D may be TRBD1 (6 bases). This CDR3 has 17 amino acids. Trimming shortened V by 6 bases and J by 4 bases, and 22 bases separated the two germline ends. In germline, CDR1 is SEHNR, CDR2 FQNEAQ (reference sequence). The CDR3 DNA follows: TGTGCCAGCAGGGGTTTTCGCAGGGGAAAAATATACAATGAGCAGTTCTTC. Its protein is CASRGFRRGKIYNEQFF. The whole variable domain, remainder taken from reference TRBV7-9 and TRBJ2-1, is DTGVSQNPRHKITKRGQNVTFRCDPISEHNRLYWYRQTLGQGPEFLTYFQNEAQLEKSRLLSDRFSAERPKGSFSTLEIQRTEQGDSAMYLCASRGFRRGKIYNEQFFGPGTRLTVL.

The chain is built from TRBV30 and TRBJ2-3; TRBD2 aligns across 8 bases. Germline V gene sequence: CDR1 GTSNPN, CDR2 SVGIG (reference sequence). CDR3 length: 13 residues. After removal of 8 bases from V and 1 base from J, the junction contained 5 bases not matched to a gene. In DNA, the CDR3 is TGTGCCGGAGCAGCGGGAGGCACAGATACGCAGTATTTT. It codes for CAGAAGGTDTQYF.

This chain uses TRBV28 with TRBJ2-1; 7 bases line up with TRBD1. The V and J ends lost 5 bases and 0 bases, in that order; junction bases with no gene match: 10. The CDR3 runs to 17 residues. The germline gives CDR1 MDHEN, CDR2 SYDVKM. The CDR3 DNA reads TGTGCCAGCAGTCCCTCGGGACAGCTAAGCTCCTACAATGAGCAGTTCTTC. Its translation is CASSPSGQLSSYNEQFF.

The V call is TRBV7-6, the J call TRBJ1-3; 7 nucleotides line up with TRBD1. The CDR3 length is 15 residues. The junction had 7 bases not matched to a gene; V was cut back by 5 bases and J by 3 bases. The germline V gene encodes CDR1 SGHVS and CDR2 FNYEAQ. CDR3 in amino acids: CASSATGDGGNTIYF. CDR3 in DNA: TGTGCCAGCAGCGCTACAGGGGATGGTGGAAACACCATATATTTT.

V gene TRBV5-8 combines with J gene TRBJ1-1; no definite D call. Germline-derived CDR1 and CDR2 are SGHTS and YDEGEE. V was cut by 6 bases and J by 5 bases, with 8 bases left in between. This CDR3 spans 11 amino acids. The CDR3 sequence is CASILLTEAFF. CDR3 sequence (DNA): TGTGCCAGCATTCTCTTGACTGAAGCTTTCTTT. Complete variable domain (other parts from reference TRBV5-8 and TRBJ1-1): EAGVTQSPTHLIKTRGQQATLRCSPISGHTSVYWYQQALGLGLQFLLWYDEGEERNRGNFPPRFSGRQFPNYSSELNVNALELEDSALYLCASILLTEAFFGQGTRLTVV.

The chain links TRBV5-4 to TRBJ2-1, with a tentative D call TRBD2 (5 bases). The germline gives CDR1 SGHNT, CDR2 YYREEE (reference sequence). V lost 5 bases, J lost 8 bases, and 14 bases lay in between. The CDR3 contains 13 residues. The CDR3 DNA reads TGTGCCAGCAGGAATACCGGGAACGATGAGCAGTTCTTC. Protein: CASRNTGNDEQFF.

This clone was observed a few times. The chain combines TRBV19 with TRBJ1-5, with 10 positions matching TRBD1. The germline V gene encodes CDR1 LNHDA and CDR2 SQIVND (reference sequence). The CDR3 has 14 amino acids. J was trimmed by 4 bases and V by 6 bases; bases with no gene match: 3. In DNA form, the CDR3 reads TGTGCCAGTAGCGAGGGACAGGGGAATCAGCCCCAGCATTTT. This gives the protein CASSEGQGNQPQHF. Using reference TRBV19 and TRBJ1-5 for the parts outside the CDR3, the full variable domain is DGGITQSPKYLFRKEGQNVTLSCEQNLNHDAMYWYRQDPGQGLRLIYYSQIVNDFQKGDIAEGYSVSREKKESFPLTVTSAQKNPTAFYLCASSEGQGNQPQHFGDGTRLSIL.

On this clone itself: At one end the junction does not follow the germline gene, possibly because of a read error. The rearrangement joins TRBV7-9 to TRBJ2-1, with 9 bases lining up with TRBD2. CDR3 length: 16 residues. Germline CDR1 is SEHNR and CDR2 is FQNEAQ (reference sequence). CDR3 DNA sequence: TGTGCCAGCAGCTTACTGCTAGCGGGATTCTACGATGAGCAGTTCTTC. As protein: CASSLLLAGFYDEQFF.

This chain links TRBV28 with TRBJ2-2, with TRBD2 matching over 12 bases. The CDR3 consists of 17 residues. V shed 4 bases, J shed 2 bases, and the junction held 5 bases outside the gene matches. Looked up from germline, CDR1 is MDHEN and CDR2 is SYDVKM. The CDR3 loop is CASSYTGLAGNTGELFF. CDR3 nucleotides: TGTGCCAGCAGTTACACGGGACTAGCGGGCAACACCGGGGAGCTGTTTTTT. Looking up the rest from reference TRBV28 and TRBJ2-2 gives the full variable domain: DVKVTQSSRYLVKRTGEKVFLECVQDMDHENMFWYRQDPGLGLRLIYFSYDVKMKEKGDIPEGYSVSREKKERFSLILESASTNQTSMYLCASSYTGLAGNTGELFFGEGSRLTVL.

The chain couples TRBV5-4 to TRBJ1-2; 11 nucleotides agree with TRBD1. The V segment lost 4 bases and the J segment 4 bases; nucleotides outside the gene matches: 9. The CDR3 loop spans 16 amino acids. Germline V lookup: CDR1 SGHNT, CDR2 YYREEE (reference sequence). CDR3 in DNA: TGTGCCAGCAGCCCCGGACAGGGGGCGGTGGGCTATGGCTACACCTTC. Amino acid sequence: CASSPGQGAVGYGYTF. Filled out from reference TRBV5-4 and TRBJ1-2, the complete variable domain reads ETGVTQSPTHLIKTRGQQVTLRCSSQSGHNTVSWYQQALGQGPQFIFQYYREEENGRGNFPPRFSGLQFPNYSSELNVNALELDDSALYLCASSPGQGAVGYGYTFGSGTRLTVV.

The J gene is TRBJ2-2, the V gene TRBV28, with TRBD1 as a possible D gene (6 bases). Germline CDR1 is MDHEN and CDR2 is SYDVKM. The length of the CDR3 is 14 residues. The ends were cut back, 2 bases at V and 5 bases at J, with 9 bases in the middle. In DNA, the CDR3 is TGTGCCAGCAGTTTAGGACAGTTGACCGGGGAGCTGTTTTTT. Translating gives CASSLGQLTGELFF.

V usage is TRBV7-9 and J usage is TRBJ1-6, with TRBD1 matching over 10 bases. The J segment lost 6 bases and the V segment lost 5 bases, leaving 4 bases of the junction unmatched. CDR3 length: 15 residues. Germline values: CDR1 SEHNR, CDR2 FQNEAQ (reference sequence). The CDR3 protein is CASSPRDRGNSPLHF. CDR3 bases: TGTGCCAGCAGCCCCAGGGACAGGGGTAATTCACCCCTCCACTTT.

This sequence joins TRBV11-2 and TRBJ2-6; TRBD1 aligns across 8 bases. The CDR3 contains 16 residues. Germline V gene sequence: CDR1 SGHAT, CDR2 FQNNGV. J was trimmed by 4 bases and V by 5 bases; bases with no gene match: 7. The CDR3 spells CASSPIRGLGANVLTF. CDR3 nucleotide sequence: TGTGCCAGCAGCCCGATCAGGGGGCTCGGGGCCAACGTCCTGACTTTC.

The rearrangement joins TRBV7-8 to TRBJ2-3, with a weak D call TRBD1 (5 bases). The V end lost 6 bases, the J end lost 2 bases, and 15 bases lay between the germline ends. The length of the CDR3 is 15 residues. Germline CDR1 is SGHVS and CDR2 is FQNEAQ. The CDR3 here is CASSYVVGPTDTQYF. The DNA of the CDR3 is TGTGCCAGCAGTTACGTCGTGGGGCCCACAGATACGCAGTATTTT.

Of note for this clone: This sample includes further DNA sequences coding for the same CDR3. The chain carries TRBV9 and TRBJ2-5; possibly TRBD1 for D (5 bases). Germline loops: CDR1 SGDLS, CDR2 YYNGEE. The V end lost 0 bases, the J end lost 4 bases, and 7 bases lay between the germline ends. The CDR3 loop spans 13 amino acids. This CDR3 reads CASSVGQGETQYF. In DNA, the CDR3 is TGTGCCAGCAGCGTAGGCCAGGGAGAGACCCAGTACTTC. Drawing the rest from reference TRBV9 and TRBJ2-5, the complete variable domain is DSGVTQTPKHLITATGQRVTLRCSPRSGDLSVYWYQQSLDQGLQFLIQYYNGEERAKGNILERFSAQQFPDLHSELNLSSLELGDSALYFCASSVGQGETQYFGPGTRLLVL.

The rearrangement uses TRBV9 and TRBJ1-6; 8 nucleotides match TRBD1. There are 15 residues in the CDR3. V was pared by 0 bases and J by 7 bases, with 3 bases of the junction left unmatched. The germline CDR1 and CDR2 sequences are SGDLS and YYNGEE. In nucleotides, the CDR3 is TGTGCCAGCAGCGTAGGTAGGGACAGGAATTCACCCCTCCACTTT. This encodes CASSVGRDRNSPLHF.

This chain links TRBV25-1 with TRBJ2-1, with TRBD2 matching over 7 bases. V dropped 1 base and J dropped 11; count of bases not matched to a gene: 14. The germline V gene encodes CDR1 MGHDK and CDR2 SYGVNS. The CDR3 length is 16 residues. In nucleotides, the CDR3 is TGTGCCAGCAGTGAATTGGTGGGAGGACTAGAAGGTCAGCAGTTCTTC. Translation gives CASSELVGGLEGQQFF.

The V call is TRBV18, the J call TRBJ2-7; 10 bases align to TRBD1. Germline CDR1 KGHSH, CDR2 LQKENI. The CDR3 totals 16 residues. Unmatched junction bases numbered 10, after V lost 3 bases and J lost 5 bases. CDR3 loop: CASSPGGTGAIHEQYF. The DNA of the CDR3 is TGTGCCAGCTCACCGGGGGGGACAGGGGCTATCCACGAGCAGTACTTC. Supplemented by reference TRBV18 and TRBJ2-7, the full variable domain reads NAGVMQNPRHLVRRRGQEARLRCSPMKGHSHVYWYRQLPEEGLKFMVYLQKENIIDESGMPKERFSAEFPKEGPSILRIQQVVRGDSAAYFCASSPGGTGAIHEQYFGPGTRLTVT.

This chain joins TRBV19 and TRBJ1-5; maybe TRBD1 (5 bases). Trimming shortened V by 2 bases and J by 9 bases, and 17 bases separated the two germline ends. CDR1 is LNHDA and CDR2 is SQIVND in the germline V gene (reference sequence). The CDR3 runs to 15 residues. Here the CDR3 DNA reads TGTGCCAGTAGTATATTGCCTAACGGGGGGGGGCCCCAGCATTTT. Translation gives CASSILPNGGGPQHF.

The chain has TRBV6-5 and TRBJ1-1; TRBD1 aligns across 10 bases. The CDR3 is 16 amino acids. The V segment lost 4 bases and the J segment 4 bases; nucleotides outside the gene matches: 9. Per germline, CDR1 MNHEY and CDR2 SVGAGI. The CDR3 nucleotides read TGTGCCAGCAGTTGGACGACAGGGGGCGTCGGCACTGAAGCTTTCTTT. Its translation is CASSWTTGGVGTEAFF.

The chain combines TRBV6-6 with TRBJ1-5; D not resolved. This CDR3 is built from 12 residues. Trimming pared 4 bases from V and 9 bases from J, leaving 10 bases between. Per germline, CDR1 MNHNY and CDR2 SVGAGI (reference sequence). The CDR3 sequence: CASSSWASPQHF. DNA for the CDR3: TGTGCCAGCAGTTCCTGGGCCTCGCCCCAGCATTTT.

The V and J genes are TRBV7-8 and TRBJ2-3; 12 bases are shared with TRBD2. The trim removed 4 bases at V and 3 bases at J, leaving 5 bases unmatched. The CDR3 covers 16 residues. Germline V CDR1 and CDR2: SGHVS, FQNEAQ. CDR3 sequence (DNA): TGTGCCAGCAGCTGGGGACTAGCGGGCCTTACAGATACGCAGTATTTT. Translated: CASSWGLAGLTDTQYF.

J is TRBJ2-7 and V is TRBV14; TRBD1 agrees at 12 bases. Trimming took 4 bases from V and 7 from J; bases not matched to a gene: 11. The CDR3 runs 16 residues. Germline CDR1 reads SGHDN; CDR2 reads FVKESK. The CDR3 sequence is CASSPLSGQGAREQYF. The CDR3 nucleotides are TGTGCCAGCAGCCCCCTTTCGGGACAGGGGGCTAGAGAGCAGTACTTC.

The V and J genes are TRBV5-1 and TRBJ2-3; D possibly corresponds to TRBD2 (5 bases). The V gene lost 5 bases and the J gene lost 4 bases, with 11 bases spanning the gap. The CDR3 length is 13 residues. Germline V lookup: CDR1 SGHRS, CDR2 YFSETQ. The CDR3 DNA follows: TGCGCCAGCAGGGGAGTGGAGCCAGATACGCAGTATTTT. Translating it yields CASRGVEPDTQYF. Full variable domain (remainder filled in from reference TRBV5-1 and TRBJ2-3): KAGVTQTPRYLIKTRGQQVTLSCSPISGHRSVSWYQQTPGQGLQFLFEYFSETQRNKGNFPGRFSGRQFSNSRSEMNVSTLELGDSALYLCASRGVEPDTQYFGPGTRLTVL.

The rearrangement joins TRBV5-1 to TRBJ1-5; maybe TRBD1 (6 bases). The V and J ends lost 0 bases and 3 bases respectively, with 7 bases between them. The CDR3 sequence is 14 residues long. Germline CDR1 and CDR2: SGHRS and YFSETQ. CDR3 DNA sequence: TGCGCCAGCAGCTTGGAGGGGGACAATCAGCCCCAGCATTTT. This gives the protein CASSLEGDNQPQHF.

In its sample, this clone was seen once. The rearrangement uses TRBV2 and TRBJ1-1; the D gene is possibly TRBD1 (5 bases). Germline V CDR1 and CDR2: SNHLY, FYNNEI. The CDR3 is made up of 14 amino acids. Trimming stripped 3 bases from V and 1 base from J, with 9 bases between. CDR3 in DNA: TGTGCCAGCAGTGAGGGGCCTCAGAACACTGAAGCTTTCTTT. Translated: CASSEGPQNTEAFF.